This TCR beta chain was found in a study of T cell responses to AZD1222 COVID-19 vaccine. General study findings and limits: Among the donors, most were white British and more were female, and clonal diversity was possibly underestimated. When two AZD1222 doses had been given, Spike-specific TCR breadth and depth rose. Among spike-specific TCRs, nearly half reportedly target unmutated variant regions.

Germline assignment: CDR1 MGHRA and CDR2 YSYEKL. Trimming removed 5 bases at V and 4 bases at J, with 11 bases between. This CDR3 spans 14 amino acids. To note about this clone: Its antigen is currently unknown.

TCRdb keeps only in-frame clones here, not all; method: immunoSEQ multiplex PCR. This sample carries about 97,000 clones, nearly 90% of them seen once, and the ten largest clones take roughly 3%. The J gene is TRBJ1-4, the V gene TRBV4-1; D is possibly TRBD1 (6 bases). The source was peripheral blood, collected on day 0 of AZD1222 vaccination. This clonotype was obtained from an adult in good health. CDR3 in amino acids: CASSTGQNNEKLFF. DNA for the CDR3: TGCGCCAGCAGCACAGGACAGAATAATGAAAAACTGTTTTTT.